This TCR beta chain derives from a study of cytomegalovirus exposure and HLA in healthy donors. General observations from the study: There were fewer than 200 TCR beta chains listed as cytomegalovirus-associated. Productive rates of about 87% or about 30% were seen for most TCR beta V segments in an earlier analysis.

As concerns this clone: The antigen is unknown.

The PCR employed 60 Vbeta primers together with 13 Jbeta primers. The method was immunoSEQ multiplex PCR; TCRdb's version includes in-frame clones alone and lacks a portion of them. Of 150,000 to 250,000 clones in the sample, roughly 80% were seen once. The V gene's germline CDR1 is SGHKS and CDR2 YYEKEE (reference sequence). Trimming took 1 base from V and 2 from J; bases not matched to a gene: 3. This CDR3 is built from 15 residues. This sequence joins TRBV5-5 and TRBJ2-7, with 10 bases identical to TRBD2. Sample: PBMCs. This TCR came from a woman aged 45-59 years in good health and CMV-seropositive. CDR3 in amino acids: CASSLIAGGPYEQYF. The CDR3, as DNA: TGTGCCAGCAGCTTGATAGCGGGGGGACCCTACGAGCAGTACTTC. Based on the CDR3 plus reference TRBV5-5 and TRBJ2-7, the full variable domain is DAGVTQSPTHLIKTRGQQVTLRCSPISGHKSVSWYQQVLGQGPQFIFQYYEKEERGRGNFPDRFSARQFPNYSSELNVNALLLGDSALYLCASSLIAGGPYEQYFGPGTRLTVT.